The 8 T cell receptor beta chains reported below all come from one sample, sequenced in a study of cytotoxic CD8 clonotypes in ibrutinib-treated CLL. Repertoires were generated with immunoSEQ multiplex PCR, while TCRdb's copy carries only in-frame clones and drops some. Counted here are fewer than 400,000 clones, about 61% occurring once; the ten biggest clones make up 5% to 6.5%. The source material was PBMCs, sampled after 36 months of ibrutinib treatment. These receptor sequences come from a human donor with chronic lymphocytic leukemia.

This sequence joins TRBV28 and TRBJ2-1; 10 bases match TRBD2. The CDR3 runs 15 residues. The junction had 5 bases not matched to a gene; V was cut back by 5 bases and J by 4 bases. Germline assignment: CDR1 MDHEN and CDR2 SYDVKM. CDR3 bases: TGTGCCAGCAGTCCCCGGACTAGCGGATACAATGAGCAGTTCTTC. It yields the protein CASSPRTSGYNEQFF. The variable domain in full, with the rest retrieved from reference TRBV28 and TRBJ2-1, is DVKVTQSSRYLVKRTGEKVFLECVQDMDHENMFWYRQDPGLGLRLIYFSYDVKMKEKGDIPEGYSVSREKKERFSLILESASTNQTSMYLCASSPRTSGYNEQFFGPGTRLTVL.

The chain employs TRBV6-5 and TRBJ1-3, with D uncertain. V dropped 2 bases and J dropped 7 bases, with 9 bases sitting between them. This CDR3 is 13 amino acids long. Looked up from germline, CDR1 is MNHEY and CDR2 is SVGAGI. The DNA for the CDR3 is TGTGCCAGCAGTTACGGGCGGAGGAACACCATATATTTT. Amino acids: CASSYGRRNTIYF.

V usage is TRBV9 and J usage is TRBJ2-7, with 7 bases fitting TRBD1. The CDR3 runs 14 residues. The ends lost 4 bases at V and 5 bases at J; junction bases unmatched: 9. Germline CDR1 SGDLS, CDR2 YYNGEE. CDR3 in DNA: TGTGCCAGCAGCCCCTGGGACAGTCGCCACGAGCAGTACTTC. Translating it yields CASSPWDSRHEQYF. The whole variable domain, remainder taken from reference TRBV9 and TRBJ2-7, is DSGVTQTPKHLITATGQRVTLRCSPRSGDLSVYWYQQSLDQGLQFLIQYYNGEERAKGNILERFSAQQFPDLHSELNLSSLELGDSALYFCASSPWDSRHEQYFGPGTRLTVT.

J is TRBJ2-7 and V is TRBV23-1; 10 bases match TRBD1. TRBV23-1 is an ORF, and what it does is uncertain. The CDR3 has 15 amino acids. Trimming cost V 3 bases and J 5 bases; bases outside gene matches: 7. CDR3 amino acids: CASSHLTGGRNEQYF. Written as DNA, the CDR3 is TGCGCCAGCAGTCACCTGACAGGGGGCAGGAACGAGCAGTACTTC.

The chain uses TRBV25-1 and TRBJ1-1; D is unresolved. Per germline, CDR1 MGHDK and CDR2 SYGVNS. Trimming removed 2 bases at V and 1 base at J, with 8 bases between. CDR3 length: 14 residues. DNA for the CDR3: TGTGCCAGCAGTGAAGGGGTAGGGAACACTGAAGCTTTCTTT. Translated: CASSEGVGNTEAFF.

V gene TRBV9 combines with J gene TRBJ1-3, with D unclear. V lost 0 bases, J lost 2 bases, and 18 bases lay in between. The CDR3 spans 18 residues. Germline V CDR1 and CDR2: SGDLS, YYNGEE. CDR3 sequence (DNA): TGTGCCAGCAGCGTAGCCCCAGCCGCGAGGGTTACTGGAAACACCATATATTTT. This codes for CASSVAPAARVTGNTIYF.

This clone was picked up a small number of times. The chain recombines TRBV5-1 with TRBJ2-7, with a possible D match to TRBD1 (5 bases). Germline CDR1 and CDR2: SGHRS and YFSETQ. V was cut by 0 bases and J by 3 bases, with 10 bases left in between. CDR3 length equals 14 residues. CDR3 sequence reads: CASSLEGRVYEQYF. The CDR3 coding sequence is TGCGCCAGCAGCTTGGAAGGCAGGGTCTACGAGCAGTACTTC.

This clone has more than one count but fewer than ten. The rearrangement links TRBV19 to TRBJ1-5; the D is unclear. The CDR3 length is 15 residues. Germline CDR1 and CDR2: LNHDA and SQIVND (reference sequence). Trimming cost V 7 bases and J 0 bases, with 13 bases left between them. The CDR3 DNA reads TGTGCCAGTATCTACCGTGGGTCTAGCAATCAGCCCCAGCATTTT. Its protein product is CASIYRGSSNQPQHF.